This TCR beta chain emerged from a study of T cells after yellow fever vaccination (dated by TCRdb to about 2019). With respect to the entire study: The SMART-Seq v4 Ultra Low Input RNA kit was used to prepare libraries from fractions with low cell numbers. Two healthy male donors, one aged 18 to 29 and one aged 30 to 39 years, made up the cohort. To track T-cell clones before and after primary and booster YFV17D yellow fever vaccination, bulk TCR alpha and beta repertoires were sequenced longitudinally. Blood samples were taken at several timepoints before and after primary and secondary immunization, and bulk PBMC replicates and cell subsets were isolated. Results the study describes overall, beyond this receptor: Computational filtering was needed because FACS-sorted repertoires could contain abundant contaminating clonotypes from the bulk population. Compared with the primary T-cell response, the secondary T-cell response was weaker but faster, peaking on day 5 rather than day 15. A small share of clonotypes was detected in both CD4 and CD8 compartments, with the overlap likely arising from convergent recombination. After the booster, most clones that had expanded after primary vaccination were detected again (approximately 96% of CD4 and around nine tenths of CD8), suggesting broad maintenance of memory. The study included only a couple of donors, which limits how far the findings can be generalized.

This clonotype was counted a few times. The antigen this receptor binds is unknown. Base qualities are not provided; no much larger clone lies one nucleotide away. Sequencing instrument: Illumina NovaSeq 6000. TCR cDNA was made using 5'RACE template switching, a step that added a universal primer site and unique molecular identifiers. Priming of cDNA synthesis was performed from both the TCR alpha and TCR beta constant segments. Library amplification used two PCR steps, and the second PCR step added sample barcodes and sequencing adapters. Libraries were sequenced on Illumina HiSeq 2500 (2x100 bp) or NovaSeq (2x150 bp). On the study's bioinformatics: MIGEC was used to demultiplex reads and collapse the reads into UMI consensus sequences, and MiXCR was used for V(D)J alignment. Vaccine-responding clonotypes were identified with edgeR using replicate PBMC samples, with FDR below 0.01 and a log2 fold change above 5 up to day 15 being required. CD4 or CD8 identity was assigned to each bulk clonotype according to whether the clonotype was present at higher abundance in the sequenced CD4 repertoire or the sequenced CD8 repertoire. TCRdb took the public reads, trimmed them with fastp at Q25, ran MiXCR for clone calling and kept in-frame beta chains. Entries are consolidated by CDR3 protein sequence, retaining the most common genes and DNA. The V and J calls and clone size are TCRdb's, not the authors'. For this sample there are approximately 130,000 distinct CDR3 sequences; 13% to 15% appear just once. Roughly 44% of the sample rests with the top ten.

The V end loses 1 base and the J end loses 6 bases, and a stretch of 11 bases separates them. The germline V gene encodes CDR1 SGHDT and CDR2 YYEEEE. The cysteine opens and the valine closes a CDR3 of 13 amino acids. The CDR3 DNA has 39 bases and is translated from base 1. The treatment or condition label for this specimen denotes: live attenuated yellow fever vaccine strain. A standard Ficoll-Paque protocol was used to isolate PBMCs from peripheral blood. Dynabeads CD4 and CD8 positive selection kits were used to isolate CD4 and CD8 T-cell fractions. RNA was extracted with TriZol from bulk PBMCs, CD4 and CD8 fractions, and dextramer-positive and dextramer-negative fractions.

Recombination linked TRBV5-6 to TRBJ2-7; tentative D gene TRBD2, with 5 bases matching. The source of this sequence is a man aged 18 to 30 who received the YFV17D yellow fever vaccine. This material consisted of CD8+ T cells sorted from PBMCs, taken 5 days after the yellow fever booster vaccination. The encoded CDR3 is CASSLMRVGEQYV. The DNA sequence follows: TGTGCCAGCAGCTTGATGCGGGTGGGCGAGCAGTACGTC.